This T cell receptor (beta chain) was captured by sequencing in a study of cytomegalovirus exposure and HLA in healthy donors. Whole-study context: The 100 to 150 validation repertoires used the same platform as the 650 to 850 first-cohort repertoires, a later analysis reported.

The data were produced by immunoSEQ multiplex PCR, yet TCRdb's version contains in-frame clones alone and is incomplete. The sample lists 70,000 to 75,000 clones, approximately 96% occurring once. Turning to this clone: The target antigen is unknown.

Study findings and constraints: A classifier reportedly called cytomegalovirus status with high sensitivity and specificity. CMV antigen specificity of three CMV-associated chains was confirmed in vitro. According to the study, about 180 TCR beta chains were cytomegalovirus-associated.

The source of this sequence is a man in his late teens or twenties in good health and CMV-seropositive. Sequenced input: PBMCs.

The CDR3 DNA sequence: TGTGCCAGCAGCGTCGGAGGGAGTGACGGCGAGCAGTTCTTC. Translated: CASSVGGSDGEQFF. The chain joins TRBV9 to TRBJ2-1, with D perhaps TRBD2 (6 bases). Germline CDR1 reads SGDLS; CDR2 reads YYNGEE. The length of the CDR3 is 14 residues. The V end was cut by 2 bases, the J end by 10 bases, with 16 bases between.